The 8 T cell receptor beta chains below were found in one sample sequenced in a study of cytomegalovirus exposure and HLA in healthy donors. It was with 60 Vbeta and 13 Jbeta primers that the PCR ran. TCRdb's copy holds only in-frame clones and misses some; the assay was immunoSEQ multiplex PCR. This repertoire shows almost 85,000 clones, around 80% found once; its top ten account for around 2.6%. Sequenced sample: PBMCs. Every receptor here comes from a male donor in good health and CMV-seropositive.

The chain combines TRBV7-9 with TRBJ2-7; possibly TRBD1 for D (5 bases). Trimming took 5 bases from V and 6 from J, leaving 17 bases between them. This CDR3 is 14 amino acids long. Germline CDR1 reads SEHNR; CDR2 reads FQNEAQ (reference sequence). The CDR3 protein is CASSAQGFGVEQYF. CDR3 sequence (DNA): TGTGCCAGCAGCGCCCAGGGTTTTGGGGTCGAGCAGTACTTC.

The rearrangement links TRBV13 to TRBJ1-2; tentatively, D is TRBD1 (5 bases). The CDR3 extends over 13 amino acids. V lost 4 bases to trimming and J lost 4 bases, with 10 bases between them. The germline V gene encodes CDR1 PRHDT and CDR2 FYEKMQ (reference sequence). Written as DNA, the CDR3 is TGTGCCAGCAGCTCCCGACAGAGCTATGGCTACACCTTC. Translation gives CASSSRQSYGYTF.

The chain couples TRBV27 to TRBJ2-5, with 11 bases that match TRBD2. The J call is in doubt because the DNA end fits TRBJ2-7 better. The CDR3 runs to 15 residues. Germline loops: CDR1 MNHEY, CDR2 SMNVEV (reference sequence). CDR3 nucleotides: TGTGCCAGCAGTGTCCGACTAGCGGGACGCTACGAGCAGTACTTC. Its translation: CASSVRLAGRYEQYF.

The chain recombines TRBV9 with TRBJ2-1, with D possibly being TRBD2 (6 bases). Trimming stripped 0 bases from V and 10 bases from J, with 17 bases between. Germline loops: CDR1 SGDLS, CDR2 YYNGEE. The CDR3 extends over 15 amino acids. In nucleotides, the CDR3 is TGTGCCAGCAGCGTAGCTCTGCGGGGCGACGGGGAGCAGTTCTTC. It specifies CASSVALRGDGEQFF.

This chain uses TRBV27 with TRBJ1-5, with D possibly matching TRBD1 (5 bases). Germline V gives CDR1 MNHEY, CDR2 SMNVEV (reference sequence). CDR3 length: 13 amino acids. V was trimmed by 5 bases and J by 4 bases, leaving 9 bases between them. The CDR3 region has the DNA TGTGCCAGCAGTCCACCAGGGAATCAGCCCCAGCATTTT. Translation gives CASSPPGNQPQHF.

This chain connects TRBV5-6 to TRBJ2-7; TRBD2 might be the D (6 bases). Deletions cut 4 bases from V and 6 bases from J, with 14 bases between. The CDR3 is made up of 13 amino acids. Germline lookup yields CDR1 SGHDT and CDR2 YYEEEE. CDR3 loop: CASSGGFNREQYF. The CDR3 nucleotides read TGTGCCAGCAGCGGAGGGTTTAACCGCGAGCAGTACTTC.

This clone was recorded only once. V and J are TRBV28 and TRBJ2-3; 8 nucleotides align to TRBD2. Unmatched junction bases numbered 4, after V lost 2 bases and J lost 0 bases. Germline CDR1 reads MDHEN; CDR2 reads SYDVKM. The CDR3 totals 16 residues. CDR3 sequence: CASSLNSGTSTDTQYF. In DNA, the CDR3 is TGTGCCAGCAGTTTAAATAGCGGGACTAGCACAGATACGCAGTATTTT.

CDR3 sequence: CASSPLAGGWYEQYF. The CDR3 DNA follows: TGTGCCAGTAGCCCTCTAGCGGGAGGTTGGTACGAGCAGTACTTC. This chain uses TRBV19 with TRBJ2-7, with TRBD2 matching 11 bases. Germline assignment: CDR1 LNHDA and CDR2 SQIVND (reference sequence). CDR3 size: 15 residues. The V segment lost 6 bases and the J segment 4 bases; nucleotides outside the gene matches: 8.